A single sample is the source of the 20 T cell receptor beta chains below, sequenced in a study of T cell clonotyping in hematopoietic cell transplantation. Time point meaning: recipient sample about 28 days before transplant, after cytoreduction. TCRdb keeps only in-frame clones here, not all; method: immunoSEQ multiplex PCR. The sample carries some 49,000 clones, about nine tenths recorded once. Sequenced here: peripheral blood mononuclear cells, sampled before stem cell transplant. The receptors stem from a man between 60 and 75 years old with biphenotypic leukemia. Some clones in this sample may be carry-over from other donors' samples.

A remark on this clone: One end of the junction varies from germline; a read error may be responsible. This chain connects TRBV7-7 to TRBJ2-1; D remains ambiguous. CDR3 size: 16 residues. Germline CDR1 reads SSHAT; CDR2 reads FNYEAQ (reference sequence). The CDR3 nucleotides are TGTGCTAGCAGCTTAGCCCCTACCGGCTCCTACAATGAGCAGTTCTTC. Protein sequence: CASSLAPTGSYNEQFF.

This rearrangement joins TRBV11-2 to TRBJ2-7; 11 bases are a match to TRBD1. The CDR3 covers 15 residues. Germline V gene data show CDR1 as SGHAT and CDR2 as FQNNGV. With 5 bases clipped from V and 3 bases from J, the junction kept 6 bases outside the gene matches. This CDR3 reads CASSRGTGGFYEQYF. CDR3 sequence (DNA): TGTGCCAGCAGCCGAGGGACAGGGGGATTCTACGAGCAGTACTTC.

The V call is TRBV30, the J call TRBJ2-1; D is unclear. The CDR3 has 16 residues. Germline V lookup: CDR1 GTSNPN, CDR2 SVGIG (reference sequence). The ends were cut back, 1 base at V and 0 bases at J, with 13 bases in the middle. CDR3 protein: CAWSGATHSSYNEQFF. Written as DNA, the CDR3 is TGTGCCTGGAGTGGGGCTACACATAGCTCCTACAATGAGCAGTTCTTC. Using reference TRBV30 and TRBJ2-1 for the parts outside the CDR3, the full variable domain is SQTIHQWPATLVQPVGSPLSLECTVEGTSNPNLYWYRQAAGRGLQLLFYSVGIGQISSEVPQNLSASRPQDRQFILSSKKLLLSDSGFYLCAWSGATHSSYNEQFFGPGTRLTVL.

This clone was detected once. The V call is TRBV27, the J call TRBJ2-1; D unclear. CDR1 and CDR2 from the germline V gene are MNHEY and SMNVEV (reference sequence). The CDR3 consists of 15 residues. Trimming pared 2 bases from V and 5 bases from J, leaving 13 bases between. CDR3 DNA sequence: TGTGCCAGCAGTTTAGGCCCGAACGGAAACAATGAGCAGTTCTTC. Amino acid sequence: CASSLGPNGNNEQFF.

Written as DNA, the CDR3 is TGTGCCAGCAGCTTACAGGACAGGGGGCGAGAGACCCAGTACTTC. As protein: CASSLQDRGRETQYF. V gene TRBV12-1 combines with J gene TRBJ2-5; TRBD1 was called by the table and not checked on the DNA. TRBV12-1 is tagged as a pseudogene. The CDR3 sequence is 15 residues long.

This chain joins TRBV30 and TRBJ2-2; D not resolved. The CDR3 length is 12 residues. Germline V gene lookup returns CDR1 GTSNPN and CDR2 SVGIG (reference sequence). V was shortened by 4 bases and J by 1 base, with 4 bases between the two germline ends. CDR3 amino acids: CAWTENTGELFF. CDR3 DNA: TGTGCCTGGACTGAGAACACCGGGGAGCTGTTTTTT.

This clone was seen once. CDR3 bases: TGTGCCAGCAGTTTACCTCTAGGATCCACAGATACGCAGTATTTT. Its translation: CASSLPLGSTDTQYF. The chain employs TRBV28 and TRBJ2-3; D not resolved. V dropped 2 bases and J dropped 2 bases, with 11 bases sitting between them. The CDR3 totals 15 residues. Germline loops: CDR1 MDHEN, CDR2 SYDVKM.

The V and J genes are TRBV11-3 and TRBJ2-1; TRBD1 matches 7 bases. This CDR3 is built from 15 residues. Germline V CDR1 and CDR2: SGHNT, YENEEA. V lost 1 base to trimming and J lost 3 bases; unmatched junction nucleotides: 3. The CDR3 sequence: CASSLGTGYYNEQFF. CDR3 bases: TGTGCCAGCAGCTTAGGGACAGGCTACTACAATGAGCAGTTCTTC.

The V and J genes are TRBV5-1 and TRBJ1-1, with no clear D. The germline gives CDR1 SGHRS, CDR2 YFSETQ. CDR3 length: 14 residues. V lost 0 bases, J lost 0 bases, and 6 bases lay in between. The DNA for the CDR3 is TGCGCCAGCAGCTTGGGCTCCATGAACACTGAAGCTTTCTTT. It encodes CASSLGSMNTEAFF. Using reference TRBV5-1 and TRBJ1-1 for the parts outside the CDR3, the full variable domain is KAGVTQTPRYLIKTRGQQVTLSCSPISGHRSVSWYQQTPGQGLQFLFEYFSETQRNKGNFPGRFSGRQFSNSRSEMNVSTLELGDSALYLCASSLGSMNTEAFFGQGTRLTVV.

As regards this clone: Relative to the germline gene, one junction end is altered; a read error may explain this. DNA for the CDR3: TGTGCTAGCAGCGCGTTACCGGGAGACTACGAGCAGTACTTC. Its protein is CASSALPGDYEQYF. This chain joins TRBV7-7 and TRBJ2-7; a possible D gene is TRBD2 (6 bases). CDR1 is SSHAT, CDR2 FNYEAQ, per germline (reference sequence). This CDR3 region has 14 residues. The variable domain in full, with the rest retrieved from reference TRBV7-7 and TRBJ2-7, is GAGVSQSPRYKVTKRGQDVTLRCDPISSHATLYWYQQALGQGPEFLTYFNYEAQPDKSGLPSDRFSAERPEGSISTLTIQRTEQRDSAMYRCASSALPGDYEQYFGPGTRLTVT.

The gene calls are TRBV5-1 and TRBJ2-4, with 9 positions matching TRBD1. Trimming at V came to 3 bases and at J to 3 bases, leaving 10 bases not matched to a gene. In germline, CDR1 is SGHRS, CDR2 YFSETQ. The CDR3 extends over 17 amino acids. The CDR3 here is CASSYRQGGEDKNIQYF. The CDR3, as DNA: TGCGCCAGCAGCTACCGACAGGGGGGAGAGGACAAAAACATTCAGTACTTC.

The J gene is TRBJ1-6, the V gene TRBV30, with D uncertain. Germline values: CDR1 GTSNPN, CDR2 SVGIG (reference sequence). The CDR3 sequence is 14 residues long. V gave up 0 bases and J gave up 10 bases, with 13 bases separating them. Here the CDR3 reads CAWSVLGLLSPLHF. The DNA for the CDR3 is TGTGCCTGGAGTGTATTGGGATTATTGTCACCCCTCCACTTT.

This rearrangement joins TRBV20-1 to TRBJ1-1; D ambiguous. The CDR3 is 11 amino acids. V was cut by 7 bases and J by 4 bases, with 10 bases left in between. Germline values: CDR1 DFQATT, CDR2 SNEGSKA (reference sequence). The CDR3 loop is CSVDWLTEAFF. The DNA of the CDR3 is TGCAGTGTGGACTGGCTCACTGAAGCTTTCTTT.

The V gene is TRBV5-6, the J gene TRBJ1-2; perhaps TRBD1 as D (6 bases). CDR1 and CDR2 (germline): SGHDT, YYEEEE. With 5 bases removed from V and 8 bases from J, the gap between germline ends came to 13 bases. CDR3 length: 12 residues. CDR3 residues: CASRQPGGGYTF. CDR3 nucleotides: TGTGCCAGCAGACAGCCGGGGGGCGGCTACACCTTC.

This rearrangement joins TRBV10-3 to TRBJ2-1, with 8 bases matching TRBD2. Germline V gene sequence: CDR1 ENHRY, CDR2 SYGVKD. The ends lost 4 bases at V and 4 bases at J; junction bases unmatched: 12. The CDR3 length is 17 residues. The CDR3 nucleotides read TGTGCCATCAGTGGGACTAGCCCCCTTGTGGCTTACAATGAGCAGTTCTTC. Protein: CAISGTSPLVAYNEQFF.

The rearrangement uses TRBV5-1 and TRBJ1-1; D is unresolved. Germline-derived CDR1 and CDR2 are SGHRS and YFSETQ. V lost 4 bases, J lost 2 bases, and 12 bases lay in between. This CDR3 has 14 residues. This CDR3 reads CASSPSSFNTEAFF. The DNA of the CDR3 is TGCGCCAGCAGCCCTTCTAGCTTTAACACTGAAGCTTTCTTT.

The chain carries TRBV7-2 and TRBJ2-5; D gene ambiguous. The ends were cut back, 2 bases at V and 0 bases at J, with 7 bases in the middle. This CDR3 comprises 14 residues. Germline CDR1 is SGHTA and CDR2 is FQGNSA. CDR3 coding DNA: TGTGCCAGCAGCTTAAATGGCAACCAAGAGACCCAGTACTTC. Amino acid sequence: CASSLNGNQETQYF.

The genes are TRBV30 and TRBJ2-7, with TRBD1 matching over 9 bases. Germline CDR1 and CDR2: GTSNPN and SVGIG (reference sequence). The V gene end was trimmed by 5 bases and the J gene end by 4 bases; junction bases not matched to a gene: 9. The CDR3 is 14 amino acids. CDR3 sequence reads: CAWVPGQGPYEQYF. CDR3 sequence (DNA): TGTGCCTGGGTACCGGGACAGGGTCCTTACGAGCAGTACTTC.

The chain couples TRBV5-1 to TRBJ1-2; D ambiguous. CDR3 length: 16 amino acids. In germline, CDR1 is SGHRS, CDR2 YFSETQ. V lost 3 bases to trimming and J lost 0 bases, with 15 bases between them. CDR3 amino acids: CASSSSSLAANYGYTF. The CDR3 coding sequence is TGCGCCAGCAGCTCGAGTTCTTTGGCGGCTAACTATGGCTACACCTTC.

The rearrangement joins TRBV10-3 to TRBJ1-5, with D hard to call. CDR3 length: 14 amino acids. V was cut by 4 bases and J by 6 bases, with 13 bases left in between. Germline V gives CDR1 ENHRY, CDR2 SYGVKD. CDR3 sequence reads: CAISGARGGQPQHF. The CDR3 coding sequence is TGTGCCATCAGTGGTGCCCGGGGAGGTCAGCCCCAGCATTTT.